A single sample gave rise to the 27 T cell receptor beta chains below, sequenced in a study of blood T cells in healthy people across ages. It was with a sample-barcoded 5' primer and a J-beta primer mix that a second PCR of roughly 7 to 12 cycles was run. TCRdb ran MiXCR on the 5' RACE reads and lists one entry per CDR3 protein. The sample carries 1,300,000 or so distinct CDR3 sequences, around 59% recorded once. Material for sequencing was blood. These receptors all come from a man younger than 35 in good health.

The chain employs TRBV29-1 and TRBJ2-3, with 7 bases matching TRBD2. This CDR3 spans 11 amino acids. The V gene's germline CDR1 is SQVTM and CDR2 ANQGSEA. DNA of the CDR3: TGCAGAGCGGGGTCAGGAGATACGCAGTATTTT. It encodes CRAGSGDTQYF.

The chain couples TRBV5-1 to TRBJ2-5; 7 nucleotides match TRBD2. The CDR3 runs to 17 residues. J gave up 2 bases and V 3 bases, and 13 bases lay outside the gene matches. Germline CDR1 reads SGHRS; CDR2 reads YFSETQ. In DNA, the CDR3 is TGCGCCAGCAGCTCGGATCCCCGGGACTATCTTCAAGAGACCCAGTACTTC. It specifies CASSSDPRDYLQETQYF.

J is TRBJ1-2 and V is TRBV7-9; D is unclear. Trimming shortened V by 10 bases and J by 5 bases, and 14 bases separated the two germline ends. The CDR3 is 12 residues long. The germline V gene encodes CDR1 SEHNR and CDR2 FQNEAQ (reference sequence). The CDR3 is CATFQEGYGYTF. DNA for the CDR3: TGTGCCACCTTCCAGGAGGGATATGGCTACACCTTC. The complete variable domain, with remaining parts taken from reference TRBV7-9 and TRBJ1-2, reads DTGVSQNPRHKITKRGQNVTFRCDPISEHNRLYWYRQTLGQGPEFLTYFQNEAQLEKSRLLSDRFSAERPKGSFSTLEIQRTEQGDSAMYLCATFQEGYGYTFGSGTRLTVV.

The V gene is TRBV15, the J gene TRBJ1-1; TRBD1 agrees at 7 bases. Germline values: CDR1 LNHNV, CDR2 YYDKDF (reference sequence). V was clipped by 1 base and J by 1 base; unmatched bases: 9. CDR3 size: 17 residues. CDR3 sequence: CATSRGTGIGPNTEAFF. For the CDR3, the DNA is TGTGCCACCAGCAGAGGGACAGGAATAGGGCCGAACACTGAAGCTTTCTTT.

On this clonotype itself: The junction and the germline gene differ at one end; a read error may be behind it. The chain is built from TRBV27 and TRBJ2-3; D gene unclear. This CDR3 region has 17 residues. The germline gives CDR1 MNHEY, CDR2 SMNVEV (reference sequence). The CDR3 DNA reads TGTGCCACCAGTTTATGGGGAAGGGTCTCAAGCACAGATACGCAGTATTTT. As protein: CATSLWGRVSSTDTQYF.

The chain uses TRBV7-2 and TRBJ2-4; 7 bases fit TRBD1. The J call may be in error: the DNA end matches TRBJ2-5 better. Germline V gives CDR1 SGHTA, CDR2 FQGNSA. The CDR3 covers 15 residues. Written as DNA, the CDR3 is TGTGCCAGCAGCTTGAAGGGGGCACGTGGAGAGACCCAGTACTTC. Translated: CASSLKGARGETQYF.

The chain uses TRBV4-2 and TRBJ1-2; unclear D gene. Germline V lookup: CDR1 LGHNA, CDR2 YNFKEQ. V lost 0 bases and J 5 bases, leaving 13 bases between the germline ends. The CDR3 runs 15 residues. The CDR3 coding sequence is TGTGCCAGCAGCCAAGATGTCTCGCCCCTGTATGGCTACACCTTC. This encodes CASSQDVSPLYGYTF.

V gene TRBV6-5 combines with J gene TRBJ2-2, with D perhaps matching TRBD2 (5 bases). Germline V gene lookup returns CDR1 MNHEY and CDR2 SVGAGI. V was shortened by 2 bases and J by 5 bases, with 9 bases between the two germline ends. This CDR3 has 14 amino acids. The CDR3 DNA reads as TGTGCCAGCAGTTACAACAGCGGAACCGGGGAGCTGTTTTTT. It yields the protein CASSYNSGTGELFF.

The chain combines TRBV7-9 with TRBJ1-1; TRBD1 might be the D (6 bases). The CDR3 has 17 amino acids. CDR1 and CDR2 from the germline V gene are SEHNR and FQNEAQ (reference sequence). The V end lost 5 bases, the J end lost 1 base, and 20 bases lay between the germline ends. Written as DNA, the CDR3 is TGTGCCAGCAGCCCGGCGGGCAGGGGAAAAAGGAACACTGAAGCTTTCTTT. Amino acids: CASSPAGRGKRNTEAFF.

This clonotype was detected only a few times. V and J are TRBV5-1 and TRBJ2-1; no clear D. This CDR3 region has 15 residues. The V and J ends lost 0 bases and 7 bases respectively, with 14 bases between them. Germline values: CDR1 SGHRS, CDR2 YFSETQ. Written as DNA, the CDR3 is TGCGCCAGCAGCTTGGGGCAGGCTACACGGAATGAGCAGTTCTTC. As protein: CASSLGQATRNEQFF.

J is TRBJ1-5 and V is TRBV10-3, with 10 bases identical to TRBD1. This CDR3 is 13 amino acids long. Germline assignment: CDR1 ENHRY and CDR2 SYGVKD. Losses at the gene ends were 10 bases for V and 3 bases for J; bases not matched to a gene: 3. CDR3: CATGQGDNQPQHF. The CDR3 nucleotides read TGTGCCACCGGACAGGGGGACAATCAGCCCCAGCATTTT.

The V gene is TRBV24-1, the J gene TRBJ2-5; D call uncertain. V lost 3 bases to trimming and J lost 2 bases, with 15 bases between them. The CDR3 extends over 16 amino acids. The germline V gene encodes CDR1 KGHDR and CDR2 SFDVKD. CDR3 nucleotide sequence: TGTGCCACCAGTGATCCCGTAAGGGTTGGGCAAGAGACCCAGTACTTC. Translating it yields CATSDPVRVGQETQYF.

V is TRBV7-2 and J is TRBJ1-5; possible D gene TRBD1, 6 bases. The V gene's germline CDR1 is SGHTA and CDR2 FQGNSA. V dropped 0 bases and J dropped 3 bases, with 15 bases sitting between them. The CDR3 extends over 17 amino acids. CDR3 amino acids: CASSLAGLTGTNQPQHF. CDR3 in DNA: TGTGCCAGCAGCTTAGCCGGACTTACAGGGACCAATCAGCCCCAGCATTTT.

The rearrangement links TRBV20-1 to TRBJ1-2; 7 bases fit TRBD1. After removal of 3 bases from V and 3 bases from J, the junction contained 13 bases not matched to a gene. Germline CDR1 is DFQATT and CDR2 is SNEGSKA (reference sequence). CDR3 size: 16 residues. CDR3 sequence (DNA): TGCAGTGCTAGTGGTCAACAGGGGATAGGGCACTATGGCTACACCTTC. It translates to CSASGQQGIGHYGYTF.

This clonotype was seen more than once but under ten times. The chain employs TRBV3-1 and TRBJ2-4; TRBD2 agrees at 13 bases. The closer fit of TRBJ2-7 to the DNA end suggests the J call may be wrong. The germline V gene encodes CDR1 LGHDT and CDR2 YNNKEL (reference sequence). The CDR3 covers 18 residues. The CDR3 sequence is CASSLIGGLAGVSYEQYF. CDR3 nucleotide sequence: TGTGCCAGCAGTCTCATCGGAGGACTAGCGGGAGTAAGTTACGAGCAGTACTTC.

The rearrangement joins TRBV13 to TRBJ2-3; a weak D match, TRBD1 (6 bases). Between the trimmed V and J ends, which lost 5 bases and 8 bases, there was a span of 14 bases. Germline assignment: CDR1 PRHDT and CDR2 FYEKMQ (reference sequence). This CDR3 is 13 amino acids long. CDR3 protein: CASSTGTGSTQYF. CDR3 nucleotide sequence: TGTGCCAGCAGCACCGGCACAGGGAGTACGCAGTATTTT.

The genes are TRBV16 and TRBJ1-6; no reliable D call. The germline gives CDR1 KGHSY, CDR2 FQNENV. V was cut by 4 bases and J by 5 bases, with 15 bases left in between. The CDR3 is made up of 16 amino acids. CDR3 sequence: CASSPYIVKDNSPLHF. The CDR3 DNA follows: TGTGCCAGCAGCCCCTATATAGTAAAGGATAATTCACCCCTCCACTTT. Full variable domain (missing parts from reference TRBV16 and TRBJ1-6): GEEVAQTPKHLVRGEGQKAKLYCAPIKGHSYVFWYQQVLKNEFKFLISFQNENVFDETGMPKERFSAKCLPNSPCSLEIQATKLEDSAVYFCASSPYIVKDNSPLHFGNGTRLTVT.

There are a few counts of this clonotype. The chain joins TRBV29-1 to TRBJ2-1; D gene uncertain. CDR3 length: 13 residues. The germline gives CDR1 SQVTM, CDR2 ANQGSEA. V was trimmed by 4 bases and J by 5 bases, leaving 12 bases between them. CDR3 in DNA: TGCAGCGTTGTAAGAACAGACGACAATGAGCAGTTCTTC. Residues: CSVVRTDDNEQFF.

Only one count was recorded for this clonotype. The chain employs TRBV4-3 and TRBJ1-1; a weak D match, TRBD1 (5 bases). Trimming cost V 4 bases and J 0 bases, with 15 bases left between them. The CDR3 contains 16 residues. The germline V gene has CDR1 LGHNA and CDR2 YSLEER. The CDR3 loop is CASSPNYRIMNTEAFF. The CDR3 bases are TGCGCCAGCAGCCCGAATTACAGGATCATGAACACTGAAGCTTTCTTT.

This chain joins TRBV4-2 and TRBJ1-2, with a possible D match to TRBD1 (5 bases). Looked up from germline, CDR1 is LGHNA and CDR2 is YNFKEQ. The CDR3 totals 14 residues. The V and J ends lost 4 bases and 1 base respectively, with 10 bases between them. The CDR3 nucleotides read TGTGCCAGCAGCCCTGGGGGACTTAACTATGGCTACACCTTC. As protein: CASSPGGLNYGYTF.

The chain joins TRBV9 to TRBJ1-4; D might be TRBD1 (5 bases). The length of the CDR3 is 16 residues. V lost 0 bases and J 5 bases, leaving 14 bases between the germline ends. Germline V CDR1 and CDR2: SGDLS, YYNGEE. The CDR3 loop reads CASSVGIDGGNEKLFF. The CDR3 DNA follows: TGTGCCAGCAGCGTAGGAATCGACGGGGGAAATGAAAAACTGTTTTTT.

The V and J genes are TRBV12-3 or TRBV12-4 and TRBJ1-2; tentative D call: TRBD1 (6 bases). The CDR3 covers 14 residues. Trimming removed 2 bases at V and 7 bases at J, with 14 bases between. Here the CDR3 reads CASSLSRGARGYTF. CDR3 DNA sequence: TGTGCCAGCAGTTTAAGCCGGGGGGCGCGTGGCTACACCTTC.

The CDR3 DNA is TGTGCCAGCAGCTTATTGGAGGTTGAGAGCTCCTACAATGAGCAGTTCTTC. Translating gives CASSLLEVESSYNEQFF. V gene TRBV7-6 combines with J gene TRBJ2-1; a weak D match, TRBD2 (5 bases). The germline gives CDR1 SGHVS, CDR2 FNYEAQ. V was pared by 2 bases and J by 0 bases, with 14 bases between. The CDR3 runs 17 residues.

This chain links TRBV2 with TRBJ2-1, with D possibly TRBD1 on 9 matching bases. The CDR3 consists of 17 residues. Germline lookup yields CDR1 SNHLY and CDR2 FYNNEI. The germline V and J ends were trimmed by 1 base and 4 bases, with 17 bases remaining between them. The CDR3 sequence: CASSEVAGQGFYNEQFF. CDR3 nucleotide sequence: TGTGCCAGCAGTGAAGTAGCGGGACAGGGTTTTTACAATGAGCAGTTCTTC.

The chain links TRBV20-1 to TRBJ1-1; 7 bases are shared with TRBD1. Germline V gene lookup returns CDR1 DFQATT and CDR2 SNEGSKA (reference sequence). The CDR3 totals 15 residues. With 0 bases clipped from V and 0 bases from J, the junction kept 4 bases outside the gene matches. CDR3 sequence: CSARDSDRVNTEAFF. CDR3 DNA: TGCAGTGCTAGAGATAGCGACAGGGTGAACACTGAAGCTTTCTTT.

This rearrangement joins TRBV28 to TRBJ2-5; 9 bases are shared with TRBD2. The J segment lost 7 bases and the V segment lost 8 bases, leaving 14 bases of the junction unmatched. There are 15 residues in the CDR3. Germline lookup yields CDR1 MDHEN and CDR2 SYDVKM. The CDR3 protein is CASSIVAGVGGTQYF. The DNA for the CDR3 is TGTGCCAGCTCAATTGTAGCGGGAGTAGGAGGGACCCAGTACTTC.

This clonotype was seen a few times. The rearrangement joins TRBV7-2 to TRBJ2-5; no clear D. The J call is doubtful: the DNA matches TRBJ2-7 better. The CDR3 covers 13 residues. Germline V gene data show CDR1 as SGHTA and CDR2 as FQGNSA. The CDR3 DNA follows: TGTGCCAGCAGCTTAAGCGAACTCAACGAGCAGTACTTC. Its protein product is CASSLSELNEQYF.